In this sample, the clone carrying this T cell receptor beta chain turned up a few times. Germline V CDR1 and CDR2: SQVTM, ANQGSEA. The CDR3 has 14 amino acids. V shed 6 bases, J shed 0 bases, and the junction held 3 bases outside the gene matches. TCRdb processed the RT-PCR reads anew with MiXCR; each CDR3 protein has one entry. The top ten clones hold 3% to 4.5% of a sample with approximately 720,000 distinct CDR3 sequences, 12% to 15% of them seen once. The chain links TRBV29-1 to TRBJ2-7, with TRBD2 matching 12 bases. This TCR was sampled from a female donor in good health, serving as a healthy control. Material for sequencing was memory CD4+ T cells from blood. The CDR3 sequence: CSVGGLAGSYEQYF. CDR3 bases: TGCAGCGTGGGGGGACTAGCGGGCTCCTACGAGCAGTACTTC.